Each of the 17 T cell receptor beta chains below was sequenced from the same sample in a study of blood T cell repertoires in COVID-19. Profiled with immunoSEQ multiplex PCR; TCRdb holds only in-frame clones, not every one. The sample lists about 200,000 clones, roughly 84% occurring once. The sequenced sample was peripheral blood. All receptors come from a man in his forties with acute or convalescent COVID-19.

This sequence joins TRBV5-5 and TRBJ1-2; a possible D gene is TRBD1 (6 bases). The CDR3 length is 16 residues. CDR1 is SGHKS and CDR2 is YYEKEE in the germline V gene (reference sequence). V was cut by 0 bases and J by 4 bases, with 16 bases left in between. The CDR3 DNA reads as TGTGCCAGCAGCTTGGCCCTAGGACAGCTTCTCTATGGCTACACCTTC. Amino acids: CASSLALGQLLYGYTF.

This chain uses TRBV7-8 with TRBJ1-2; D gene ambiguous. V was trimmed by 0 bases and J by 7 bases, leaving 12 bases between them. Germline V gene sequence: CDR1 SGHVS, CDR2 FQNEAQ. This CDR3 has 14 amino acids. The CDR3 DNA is TGTGCCAGCAGCTTAGCGCCGGGTTTGGTTGGCTACACCTTC. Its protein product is CASSLAPGLVGYTF. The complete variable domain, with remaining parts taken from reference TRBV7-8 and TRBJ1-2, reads GAGVSQSPRYKVAKRGQDVALRCDPISGHVSLFWYQQALGQGPEFLTYFQNEAQLDKSGLPSDRFFAERPEGSVSTLKIQRTQQEDSAVYLCASSLAPGLVGYTFGSGTRLTVV.

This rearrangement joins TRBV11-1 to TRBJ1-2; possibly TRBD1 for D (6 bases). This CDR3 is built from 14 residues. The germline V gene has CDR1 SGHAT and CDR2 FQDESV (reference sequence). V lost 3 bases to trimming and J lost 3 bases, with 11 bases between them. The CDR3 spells CASSFAGGDYGYTF. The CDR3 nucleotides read TGTGCCAGCAGCTTCGCGGGGGGCGACTATGGCTACACCTTC.

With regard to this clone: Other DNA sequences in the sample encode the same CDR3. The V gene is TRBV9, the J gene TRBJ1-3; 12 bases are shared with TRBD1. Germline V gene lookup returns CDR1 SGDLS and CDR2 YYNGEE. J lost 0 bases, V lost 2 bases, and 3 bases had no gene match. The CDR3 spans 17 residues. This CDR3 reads CASSVGTGGNSGNTIYF. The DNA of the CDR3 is TGTGCCAGCAGCGTCGGGACAGGGGGCAACTCTGGAAACACCATATATTTT.

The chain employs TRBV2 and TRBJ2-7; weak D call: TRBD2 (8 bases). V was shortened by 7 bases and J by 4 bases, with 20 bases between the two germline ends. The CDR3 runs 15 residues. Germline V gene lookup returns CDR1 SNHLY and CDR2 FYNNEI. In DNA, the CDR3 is TGTGCCAGCAACCCCGGGAGGGGGCGTATATACGAGCAGTACTTC. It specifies CASNPGRGRIYEQYF.

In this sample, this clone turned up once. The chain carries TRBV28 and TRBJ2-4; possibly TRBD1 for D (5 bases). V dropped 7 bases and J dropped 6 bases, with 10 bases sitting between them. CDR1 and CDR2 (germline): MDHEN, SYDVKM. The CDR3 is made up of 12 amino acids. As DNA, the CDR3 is TGTGCCAGCATAGGACAAGTAAACATTCAGTACTTC. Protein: CASIGQVNIQYF.

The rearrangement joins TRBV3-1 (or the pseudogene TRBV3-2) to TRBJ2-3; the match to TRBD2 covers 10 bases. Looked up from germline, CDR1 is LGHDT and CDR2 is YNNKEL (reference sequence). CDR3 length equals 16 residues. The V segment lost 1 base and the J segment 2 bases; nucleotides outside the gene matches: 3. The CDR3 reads CASSQGTSGHTDTQYF. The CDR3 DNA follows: TGTGCCAGCAGCCAAGGGACTAGCGGACACACAGATACGCAGTATTTT.

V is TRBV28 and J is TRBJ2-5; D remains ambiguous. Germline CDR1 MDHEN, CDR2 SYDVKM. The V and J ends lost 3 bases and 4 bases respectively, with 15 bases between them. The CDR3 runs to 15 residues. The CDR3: CASSLISGLRETQYF. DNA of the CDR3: TGTGCCAGCAGTTTGATCTCAGGTTTGCGAGAGACCCAGTACTTC.

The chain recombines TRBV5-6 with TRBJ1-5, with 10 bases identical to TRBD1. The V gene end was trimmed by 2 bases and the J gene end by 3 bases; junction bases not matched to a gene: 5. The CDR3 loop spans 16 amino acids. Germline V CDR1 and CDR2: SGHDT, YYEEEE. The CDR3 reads CASSLLTGGNNQPQHF. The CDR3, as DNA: TGTGCCAGCAGCTTATTGACAGGGGGCAACAATCAGCCCCAGCATTTT.

CDR3 region: CASSTRDQTGGLSDEQFF. The CDR3 DNA reads as TGTGCCAGCAGCACCCGGGATCAGACAGGGGGTCTTAGCGATGAGCAGTTCTTC. J is TRBJ2-1 and V is TRBV11-3, with TRBD1 matching 9 bases. V shed 5 bases and J 8 bases; nucleotides not matched to a gene: 19. Germline values: CDR1 SGHNT, CDR2 YENEEA. The CDR3 spans 18 residues.

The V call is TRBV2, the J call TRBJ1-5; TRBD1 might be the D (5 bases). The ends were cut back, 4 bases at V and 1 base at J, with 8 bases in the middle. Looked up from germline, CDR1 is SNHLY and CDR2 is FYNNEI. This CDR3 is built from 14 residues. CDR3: CASSAGFSNQPQHF. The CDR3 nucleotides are TGTGCCAGCAGTGCAGGGTTCAGCAATCAGCCCCAGCATTTT.

The CDR3 loop reads CASRQAGNTIYF. The CDR3, as DNA: TGTGCCAGCAGGCAGGCGGGAAACACCATATATTTT. The gene calls are TRBV12-3 or TRBV12-4 and TRBJ1-3; unclear D gene. This CDR3 has 12 residues. Trimming removed 6 bases at V and 4 bases at J, with 7 bases between.

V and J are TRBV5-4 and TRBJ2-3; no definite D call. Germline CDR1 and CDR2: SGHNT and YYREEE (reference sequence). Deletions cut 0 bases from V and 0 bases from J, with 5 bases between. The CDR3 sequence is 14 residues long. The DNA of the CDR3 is TGTGCCAGCAGCTTGGGAGTAAGCACAGATACGCAGTATTTT. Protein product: CASSLGVSTDTQYF.

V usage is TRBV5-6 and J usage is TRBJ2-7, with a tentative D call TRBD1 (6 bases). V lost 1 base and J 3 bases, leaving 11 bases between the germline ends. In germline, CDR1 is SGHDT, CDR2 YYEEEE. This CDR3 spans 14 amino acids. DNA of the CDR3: TGTGCCAGCAGCTTGCCAGCAGGGGTCTACGAGCAGTACTTC. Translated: CASSLPAGVYEQYF. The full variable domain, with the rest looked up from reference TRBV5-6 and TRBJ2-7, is DAGVTQSPTHLIKTRGQQVTLRCSPKSGHDTVSWYQQALGQGPQFIFQYYEEEERQRGNFPDRFSGHQFPNYSSELNVNALLLGDSALYLCASSLPAGVYEQYFGPGTRLTVT.

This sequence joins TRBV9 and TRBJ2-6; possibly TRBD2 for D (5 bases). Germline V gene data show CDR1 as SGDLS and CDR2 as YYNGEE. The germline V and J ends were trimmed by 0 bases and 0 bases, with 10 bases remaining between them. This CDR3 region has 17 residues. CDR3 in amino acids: CASSVGGLPSGANVLTF. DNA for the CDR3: TGTGCCAGCAGCGTAGGTGGACTCCCCTCTGGGGCCAACGTCCTGACTTTC. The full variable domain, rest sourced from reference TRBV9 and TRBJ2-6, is DSGVTQTPKHLITATGQRVTLRCSPRSGDLSVYWYQQSLDQGLQFLIQYYNGEERAKGNILERFSAQQFPDLHSELNLSSLELGDSALYFCASSVGGLPSGANVLTFGAGSRLTVL.

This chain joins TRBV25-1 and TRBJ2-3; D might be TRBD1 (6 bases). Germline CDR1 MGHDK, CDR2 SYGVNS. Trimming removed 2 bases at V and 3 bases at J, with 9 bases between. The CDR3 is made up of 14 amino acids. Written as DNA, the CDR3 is TGTGCCAGCAGTGAACTCCAGGGGACAGATACGCAGTATTTT. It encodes CASSELQGTDTQYF.

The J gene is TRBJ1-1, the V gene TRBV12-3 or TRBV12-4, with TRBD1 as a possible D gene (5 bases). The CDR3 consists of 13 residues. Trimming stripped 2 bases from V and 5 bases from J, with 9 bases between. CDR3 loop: CASSLWGETEAFF. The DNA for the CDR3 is TGTGCCAGCAGTTTATGGGGGGAGACTGAAGCTTTCTTT.